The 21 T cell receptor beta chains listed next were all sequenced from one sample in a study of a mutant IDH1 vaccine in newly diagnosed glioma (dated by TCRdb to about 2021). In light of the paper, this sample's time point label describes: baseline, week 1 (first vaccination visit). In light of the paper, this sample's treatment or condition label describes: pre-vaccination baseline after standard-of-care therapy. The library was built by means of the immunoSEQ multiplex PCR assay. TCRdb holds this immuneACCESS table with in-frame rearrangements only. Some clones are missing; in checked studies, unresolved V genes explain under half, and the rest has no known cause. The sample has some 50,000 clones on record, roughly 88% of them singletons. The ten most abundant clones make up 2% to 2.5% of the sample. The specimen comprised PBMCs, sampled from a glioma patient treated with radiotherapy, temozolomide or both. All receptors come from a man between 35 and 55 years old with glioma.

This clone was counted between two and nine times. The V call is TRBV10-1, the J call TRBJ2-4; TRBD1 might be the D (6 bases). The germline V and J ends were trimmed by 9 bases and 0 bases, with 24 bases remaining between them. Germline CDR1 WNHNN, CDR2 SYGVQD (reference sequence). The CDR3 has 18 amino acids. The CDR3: CARRRGGFLVLAKNIQYF. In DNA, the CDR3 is TGCGCCAGGAGAAGAGGGGGATTCTTGGTACTAGCCAAAAACATTCAGTACTTC.

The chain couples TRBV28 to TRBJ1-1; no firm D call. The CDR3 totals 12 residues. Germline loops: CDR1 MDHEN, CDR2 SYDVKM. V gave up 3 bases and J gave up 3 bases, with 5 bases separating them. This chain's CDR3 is CASSFMDTEAFF. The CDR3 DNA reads TGTGCCAGCAGTTTTATGGACACTGAAGCTTTCTTT.

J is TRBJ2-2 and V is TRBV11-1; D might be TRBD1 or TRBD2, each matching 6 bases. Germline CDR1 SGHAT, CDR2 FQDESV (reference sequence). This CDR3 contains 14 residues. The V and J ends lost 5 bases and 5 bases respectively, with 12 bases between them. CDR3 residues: CASSPQGGTGELFF. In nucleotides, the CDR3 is TGTGCCAGCAGCCCACAGGGAGGAACCGGGGAGCTGTTTTTT.

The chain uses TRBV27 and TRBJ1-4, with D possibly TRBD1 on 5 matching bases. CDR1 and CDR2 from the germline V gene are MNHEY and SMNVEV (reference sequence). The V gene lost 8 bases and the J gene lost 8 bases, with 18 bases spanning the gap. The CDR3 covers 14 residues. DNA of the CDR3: TGTGCCAGCTCTCAATACCGGGGGGGGGAAAAACTGTTTTTT. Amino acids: CASSQYRGGEKLFF.

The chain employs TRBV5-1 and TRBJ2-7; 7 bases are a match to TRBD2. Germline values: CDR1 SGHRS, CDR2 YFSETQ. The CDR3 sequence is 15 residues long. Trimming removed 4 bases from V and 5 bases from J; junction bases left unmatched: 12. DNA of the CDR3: TGCGCCAGCAGCCCCAGGCGGCGGGAGCAAGACGAGCAGTACTTC. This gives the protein CASSPRRREQDEQYF.

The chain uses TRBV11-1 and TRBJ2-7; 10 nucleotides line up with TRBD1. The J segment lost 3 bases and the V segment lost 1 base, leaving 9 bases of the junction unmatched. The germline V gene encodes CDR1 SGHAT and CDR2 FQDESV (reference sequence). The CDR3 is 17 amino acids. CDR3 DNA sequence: TGTGCCAGCAGCTTAGAAGCACCATGGACAGGGGGCTACGAGCAGTACTTC. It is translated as CASSLEAPWTGGYEQYF.

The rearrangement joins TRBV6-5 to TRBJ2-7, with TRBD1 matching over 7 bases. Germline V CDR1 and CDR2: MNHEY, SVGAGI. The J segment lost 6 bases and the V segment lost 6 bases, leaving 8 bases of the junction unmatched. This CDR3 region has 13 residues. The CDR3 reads CASSRQGPGEQYF. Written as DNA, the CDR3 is TGTGCCAGCAGCCGACAGGGTCCGGGCGAGCAGTACTTC.

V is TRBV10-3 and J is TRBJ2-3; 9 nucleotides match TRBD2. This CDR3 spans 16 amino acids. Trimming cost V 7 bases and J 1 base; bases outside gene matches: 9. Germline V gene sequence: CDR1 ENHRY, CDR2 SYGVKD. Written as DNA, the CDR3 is TGTGCCATCAAGGGGAGCGGGAGGAGGGGCACAGATACGCAGTATTTT. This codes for CAIKGSGRRGTDTQYF.

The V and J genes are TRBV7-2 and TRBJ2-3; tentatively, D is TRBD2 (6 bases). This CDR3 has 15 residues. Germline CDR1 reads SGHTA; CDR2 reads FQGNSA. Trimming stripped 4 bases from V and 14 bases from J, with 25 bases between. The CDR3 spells CASSSGLGRPGVGYF. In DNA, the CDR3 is TGTGCCAGCAGCTCAGGACTCGGACGGCCGGGAGTGGGGTATTTT.

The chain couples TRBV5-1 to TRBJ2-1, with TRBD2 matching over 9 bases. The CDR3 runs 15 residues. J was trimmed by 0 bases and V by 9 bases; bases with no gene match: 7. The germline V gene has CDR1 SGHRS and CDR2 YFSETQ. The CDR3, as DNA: TGCGCCACCGGGGATAGCGGGAGCTCCTACAATGAGCAGTTCTTC. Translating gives CATGDSGSSYNEQFF.

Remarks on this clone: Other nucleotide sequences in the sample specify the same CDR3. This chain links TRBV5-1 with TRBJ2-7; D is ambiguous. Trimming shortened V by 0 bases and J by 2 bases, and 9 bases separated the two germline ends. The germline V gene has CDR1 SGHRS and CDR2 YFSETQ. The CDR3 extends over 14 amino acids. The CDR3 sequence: CASSLVVQPYEQYF. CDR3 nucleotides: TGCGCCAGCAGCTTGGTAGTACAGCCCTACGAGCAGTACTTC.

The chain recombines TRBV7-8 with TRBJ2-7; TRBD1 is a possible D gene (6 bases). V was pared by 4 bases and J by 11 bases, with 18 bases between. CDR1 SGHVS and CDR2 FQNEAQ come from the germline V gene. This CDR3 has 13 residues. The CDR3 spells CASSSLWGQGEYF. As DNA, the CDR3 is TGTGCCAGCAGCTCCCTCTGGGGGCAGGGAGAGTACTTC.

CDR3 protein: CASSQDHAGGWNEQYF. CDR3 DNA: TGTGCCAGCAGCCAAGATCATGCGGGAGGGTGGAACGAGCAGTACTTC. The rearrangement uses TRBV4-2 and TRBJ2-7, with 9 bases matching TRBD2. The CDR3 runs to 16 residues. The V segment lost 0 bases and the J segment 5 bases; nucleotides outside the gene matches: 8. The V gene's germline CDR1 is LGHNA and CDR2 YNFKEQ.

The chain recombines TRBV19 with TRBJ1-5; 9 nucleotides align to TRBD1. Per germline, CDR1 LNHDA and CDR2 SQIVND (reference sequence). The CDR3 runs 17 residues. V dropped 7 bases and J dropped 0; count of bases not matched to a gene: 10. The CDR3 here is CASIPGTGLSSNQPQHF. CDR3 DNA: TGTGCCAGTATCCCGGGGACAGGGTTGAGTAGCAATCAGCCCCAGCATTTT. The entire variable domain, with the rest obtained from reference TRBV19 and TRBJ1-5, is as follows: DGGITQSPKYLFRKEGQNVTLSCEQNLNHDAMYWYRQDPGQGLRLIYYSQIVNDFQKGDIAEGYSVSREKKESFPLTVTSAQKNPTAFYLCASIPGTGLSSNQPQHFGDGTRLSIL.

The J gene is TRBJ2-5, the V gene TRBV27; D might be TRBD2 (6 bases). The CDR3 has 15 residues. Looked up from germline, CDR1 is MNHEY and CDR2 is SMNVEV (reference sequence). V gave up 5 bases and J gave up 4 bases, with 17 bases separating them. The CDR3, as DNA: TGTGCCAGCAGTAGTCATGGACCAGCGGGAGAGACCCAGTACTTC. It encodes CASSSHGPAGETQYF.

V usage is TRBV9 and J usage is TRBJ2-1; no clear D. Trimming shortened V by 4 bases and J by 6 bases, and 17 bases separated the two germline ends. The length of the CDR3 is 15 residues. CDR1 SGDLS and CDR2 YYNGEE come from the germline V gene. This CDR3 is CASSPWGIRLNEQFF. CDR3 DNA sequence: TGTGCCAGCAGCCCATGGGGAATTAGGCTCAATGAGCAGTTCTTC.

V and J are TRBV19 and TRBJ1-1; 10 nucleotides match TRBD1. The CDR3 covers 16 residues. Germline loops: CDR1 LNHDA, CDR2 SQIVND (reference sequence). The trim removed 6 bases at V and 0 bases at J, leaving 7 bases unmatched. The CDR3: CASSPGQGTMNTEAFF. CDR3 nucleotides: TGTGCCAGTAGCCCGGGACAGGGGACGATGAACACTGAAGCTTTCTTT. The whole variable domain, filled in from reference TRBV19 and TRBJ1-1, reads DGGITQSPKYLFRKEGQNVTLSCEQNLNHDAMYWYRQDPGQGLRLIYYSQIVNDFQKGDIAEGYSVSREKKESFPLTVTSAQKNPTAFYLCASSPGQGTMNTEAFFGQGTRLTVV.

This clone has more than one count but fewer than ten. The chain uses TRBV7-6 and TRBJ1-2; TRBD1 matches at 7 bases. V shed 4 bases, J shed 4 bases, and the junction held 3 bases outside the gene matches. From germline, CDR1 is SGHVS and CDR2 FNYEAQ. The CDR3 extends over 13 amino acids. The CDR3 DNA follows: TGTGCCAGCAGCTCAGGGGACAGCTATGGCTACACCTTC. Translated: CASSSGDSYGYTF. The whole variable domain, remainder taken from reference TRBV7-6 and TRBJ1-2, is GAGVSQSPRYKVTKRGQDVALRCDPISGHVSLYWYRQALGQGPEFLTYFNYEAQQDKSGLPNDRFSAERPEGSISTLTIQRTEQRDSAMYRCASSSGDSYGYTFGSGTRLTVV.

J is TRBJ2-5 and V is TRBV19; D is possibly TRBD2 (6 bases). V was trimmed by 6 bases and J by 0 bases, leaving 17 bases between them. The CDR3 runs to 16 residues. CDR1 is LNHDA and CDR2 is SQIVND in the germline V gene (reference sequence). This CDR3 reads CASRPPRAGNQETQYF. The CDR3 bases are TGTGCCAGTAGACCCCCCCGGGCGGGGAACCAAGAGACCCAGTACTTC.

The CDR3 is CASSRGRDRGNTIYF. The CDR3 DNA sequence: TGTGCCAGCAGCCGCGGCCGGGACAGGGGAAACACCATATATTTT. V and J are TRBV4-2 and TRBJ1-3, with 8 bases lining up with TRBD1. This CDR3 contains 15 residues. J gave up 4 bases and V 4 bases, and 6 bases lay outside the gene matches. Germline V gene data show CDR1 as LGHNA and CDR2 as YNFKEQ.

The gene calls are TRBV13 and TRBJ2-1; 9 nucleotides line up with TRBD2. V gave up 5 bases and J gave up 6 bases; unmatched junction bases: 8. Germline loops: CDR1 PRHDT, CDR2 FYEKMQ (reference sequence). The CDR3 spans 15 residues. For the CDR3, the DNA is TGTGCCAGCAGCCCTAGGGGACTAGCCGCCAATGAGCAGTTCTTC. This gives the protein CASSPRGLAANEQFF.